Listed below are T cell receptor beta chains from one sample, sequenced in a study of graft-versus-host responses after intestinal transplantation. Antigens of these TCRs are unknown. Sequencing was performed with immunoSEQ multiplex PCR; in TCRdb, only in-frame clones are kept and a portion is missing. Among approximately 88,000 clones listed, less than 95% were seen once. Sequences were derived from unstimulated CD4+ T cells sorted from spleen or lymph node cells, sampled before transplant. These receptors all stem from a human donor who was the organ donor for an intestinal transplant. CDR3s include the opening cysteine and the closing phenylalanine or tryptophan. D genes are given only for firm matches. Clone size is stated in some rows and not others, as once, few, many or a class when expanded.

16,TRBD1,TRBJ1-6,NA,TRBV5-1,CASSLGSGTGNSPLHF,TGCGCCAGCAGCTTGGGCTCCGGGACAGGGAATTCACCCCTCCACTTT
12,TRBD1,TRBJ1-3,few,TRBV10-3,CAIRQGGDTIYF,TGTGCCATCAGGCAGGGGGGAGACACCATATATTTT
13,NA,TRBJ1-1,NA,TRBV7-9,CASSSQTNTEAFF,TGTGCCAGCAGCTCTCAGACGAACACTGAAGCTTTCTTT
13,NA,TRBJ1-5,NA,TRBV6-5,CASSVVRGQPQHF,TGTGCCAGCAGTGTCGTCAGGGGTCAGCCCCAGCATTTT
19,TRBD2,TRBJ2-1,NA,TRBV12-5,CASGLVWGSGALSYNEQFF,TGTGCTAGTGGTTTGGTCTGGGGTAGCGGGGCTCTCTCCTACAATGAGCAGTTCTTC
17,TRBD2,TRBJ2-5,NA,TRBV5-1,CASSRGLAGLYQETQYF,TGCGCCAGCAGCCGGGGACTAGCGGGTCTGTACCAAGAGACCCAGTACTTC
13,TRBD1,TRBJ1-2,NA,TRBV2,CASYRGDNYGYTF,TGTGCCAGTTACAGGGGGGATAACTATGGCTACACCTTC
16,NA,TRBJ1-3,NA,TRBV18,CASSPGLPDSGNTIYF,TGTGCCAGCTCACCTGGACTCCCGGACTCTGGAAACACCATATATTTT
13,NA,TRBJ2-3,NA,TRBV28,CASSRLDPDTQYF,TGTGCCAGCAGTAGACTAGATCCCGATACGCAGTATTTT
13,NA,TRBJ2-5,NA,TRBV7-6,CASSWGRQETQYF,TGTGCCAGCAGCTGGGGACGGCAAGAGACCCAGTACTTC
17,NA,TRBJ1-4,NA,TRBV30,CAWSVRIKQGREEKLFF,TGTGCCTGGAGTGTAAGAATTAAACAGGGAAGAGAGGAAAAACTGTTTTTT
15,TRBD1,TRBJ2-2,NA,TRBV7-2,CASSLGQGNRRELFF,TGTGCCAGCAGCTTAGGACAGGGGAATCGCCGGGAGCTGTTTTTT
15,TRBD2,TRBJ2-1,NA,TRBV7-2,CASSRRAGGPNEQFF,TGTGCCAGCAGCCGTAGGGCGGGGGGGCCGAATGAGCAGTTCTTC
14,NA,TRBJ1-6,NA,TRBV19,CASSPQLFGSPLHF,TGTGCCAGTAGCCCCCAGTTGTTTGGTTCACCCCTCCACTTT
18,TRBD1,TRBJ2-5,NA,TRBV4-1,CASSQVARTGGSQETQYF,TGCGCCAGCAGCCAAGTCGCTAGGACAGGGGGGAGCCAAGAGACCCAGTACTTC
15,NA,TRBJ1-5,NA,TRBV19,CASSIDVILGQPQHF,TGTGCCAGTAGTATAGATGTAATCCTAGGGCAGCCCCAGCATTTT
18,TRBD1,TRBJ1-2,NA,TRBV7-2,CASSPQFFPGQKNYGYTF,TGTGCCAGCAGCCCCCAATTTTTCCCGGGACAGAAGAACTATGGCTACACCTTC
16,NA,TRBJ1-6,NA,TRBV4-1,CASSPSGSTYNSPLHF,TGCGCCAGCAGCCCCTCCGGGTCCACCTATAATTCACCCCTCCACTTT
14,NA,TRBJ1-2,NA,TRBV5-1,CASSLDQGSYGYTF,TGCGCCAGCAGCTTGGACCAGGGTTCGTACGGCTACACCTTC
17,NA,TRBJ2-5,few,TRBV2,CASRETGEGGLKETQYF,TGTGCCAGCAGAGAGACTGGTGAAGGAGGGCTGAAAGAGACCCAGTACTTC
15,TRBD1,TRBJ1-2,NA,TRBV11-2,CASSLETGATQGYTF,TGTGCCAGCAGCTTAGAGACAGGGGCGACCCAGGGCTACACCTTC
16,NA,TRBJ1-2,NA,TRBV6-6,CASSYSRGAANYGYTF,TGTGCCAGCAGTTACTCGCGGGGGGCCGCGAACTATGGCTACACCTTC
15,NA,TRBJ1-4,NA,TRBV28,CASTYTWTTNEKLFF,TGTGCCAGCACCTACACCTGGACTACTAATGAAAAACTGTTTTTT
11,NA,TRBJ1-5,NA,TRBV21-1,CASTSDQPQHF,TGTGCCAGCACCTCGGATCAGCCCCAGCATTTT
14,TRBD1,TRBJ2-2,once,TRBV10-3,CAIRDRDATGELFF,TGTGCCATCAGGGACAGGGACGCGACCGGGGAGCTGTTTTTT
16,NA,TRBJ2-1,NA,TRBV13,CASSLAHLGSYNEQFF,TGTGCCAGCAGCTTAGCCCACCTGGGGAGCTACAATGAGCAGTTCTTC
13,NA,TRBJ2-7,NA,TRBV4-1,CASSQARMEIQYF,TGCGCCAGCAGCCAAGCCCGAATGGAGATTCAGTACTTC
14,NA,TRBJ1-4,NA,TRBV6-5,CASSIKGMNEKLFF,TGTGCCAGCAGTATAAAGGGCATGAATGAAAAACTGTTTTTT
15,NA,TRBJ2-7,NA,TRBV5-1,CASSPEGGAAYEQYF,TGCGCCAGCAGCCCCGAAGGGGGGGCGGCCTACGAGCAGTACTTC
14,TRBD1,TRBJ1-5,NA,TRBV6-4,CASSRRQGAQPQHF,TGTGCCAGCAGTAGGCGCCAGGGGGCTCAGCCCCAGCATTTT
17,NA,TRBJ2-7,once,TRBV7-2,CASSLARGDRRLHEQYF,TGTGCCAGCAGCTTAGCGCGGGGTGACAGACGGCTCCACGAGCAGTACTTC
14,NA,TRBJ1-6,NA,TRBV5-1,CASSLGRKDSPLHF,TGCGCCAGCAGTCTAGGCAGGAAGGATTCACCCCTCCACTTT
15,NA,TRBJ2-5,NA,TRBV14,CASSQVYRGGETQYF,TGTGCCAGCAGCCAAGTTTACAGGGGAGGGGAGACCCAGTACTTC
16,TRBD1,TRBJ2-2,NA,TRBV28,CASSHPPGQSFGELFF,TGTGCCAGCAGTCACCCCCCGGGACAGTCATTTGGGGAGCTGTTTTTT
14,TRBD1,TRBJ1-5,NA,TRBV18,CASSPTGGIQPQHF,TGTGCCAGCTCACCAACAGGGGGCATTCAGCCCCAGCATTTT
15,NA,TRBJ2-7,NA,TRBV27,CASSLSRGPSYEQYF,TGTGCCAGCAGTTTAAGCAGGGGACCATCCTACGAGCAGTACTTC
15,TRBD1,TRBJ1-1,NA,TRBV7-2,CASSPQTGMNTEAFF,TGTGCCAGCAGCCCGCAGACAGGGATGAACACTGAAGCTTTCTTT
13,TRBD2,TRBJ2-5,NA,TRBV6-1,CASTRLAEETQYF,TGTGCCAGCACCAGACTAGCGGAAGAGACCCAGTACTTC
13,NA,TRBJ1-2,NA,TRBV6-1,CASRFEVSSGYTF,TGTGCCAGCAGGTTTGAGGTTTCATCTGGCTACACCTTC
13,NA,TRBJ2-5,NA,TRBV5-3,CARSLCAGETQYF,TGTGCCAGAAGCTTGTGTGCGGGGGAGACCCAGTACTTC
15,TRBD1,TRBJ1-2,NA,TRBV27,CASSTVWGQGYGYTF,TGTGCCAGCAGTACAGTTTGGGGACAGGGGTACGGCTACACCTTC
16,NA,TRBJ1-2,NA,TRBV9,CASSVRGGRDQHGYTF,TGTGCCAGCAGCGTAAGGGGGGGCAGGGATCAGCATGGCTACACCTTC
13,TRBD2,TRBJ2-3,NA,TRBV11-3,CASFRDYTDTQYF,TGTGCCAGCTTCCGGGACTACACAGATACGCAGTATTTT
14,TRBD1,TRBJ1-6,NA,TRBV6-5,CASSLTGYNSPLHF,TGTGCCAGCAGTTTGACAGGGTATAATTCACCCCTCCACTTT
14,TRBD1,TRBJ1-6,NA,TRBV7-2,CASGQGSYNSPLHF,TGTGCCAGCGGACAGGGCTCCTATAATTCACCCCTCCACTTT
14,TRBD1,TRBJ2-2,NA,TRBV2,CASSRDRWAGELFF,TGTGCCAGCAGTCGGGACAGGTGGGCCGGGGAGCTGTTTTTT
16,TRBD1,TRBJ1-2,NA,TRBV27,CASSHVPGQGDYGYTF,TGTGCCAGCAGTCATGTGCCGGGACAGGGCGACTATGGCTACACCTTC
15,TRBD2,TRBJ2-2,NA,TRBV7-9,CASSDSGGRPGELFF,TGTGCCAGCAGCGATAGCGGGGGACGACCCGGGGAGCTGTTTTTT
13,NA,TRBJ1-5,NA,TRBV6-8,CASSYSRTQPQHF,TGTGCCAGCAGTTACTCGAGAACACAGCCCCAGCATTTT
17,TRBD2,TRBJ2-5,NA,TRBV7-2,CASSLTRLAGGAETQYF,TGTGCCAGCAGCTTAACCAGACTAGCGGGGGGGGCAGAGACCCAGTACTTC
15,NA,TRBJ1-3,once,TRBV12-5,CASGPNGGGGNTIYF,TGTGCTAGTGGCCCAAACGGGGGGGGTGGAAACACCATATATTTT
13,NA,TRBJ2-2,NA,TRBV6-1,CASSARGSGELFF,TGTGCCAGCAGTGCGCGCGGATCCGGGGAGCTGTTTTTT
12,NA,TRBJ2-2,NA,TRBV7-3,CASSRNTGELFF,TGTGCCAGCAGCAGGAACACCGGGGAGCTGTTTTTT